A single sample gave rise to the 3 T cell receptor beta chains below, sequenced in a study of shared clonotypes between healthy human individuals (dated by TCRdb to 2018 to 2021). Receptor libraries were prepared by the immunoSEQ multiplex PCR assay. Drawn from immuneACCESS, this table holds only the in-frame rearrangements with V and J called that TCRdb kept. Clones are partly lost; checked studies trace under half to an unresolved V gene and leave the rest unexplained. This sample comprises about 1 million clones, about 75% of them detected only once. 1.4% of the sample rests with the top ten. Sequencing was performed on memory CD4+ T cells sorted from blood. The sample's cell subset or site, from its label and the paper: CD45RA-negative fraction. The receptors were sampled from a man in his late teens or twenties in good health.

Written as DNA, the CDR3 is TGTGCCAGCAGTTACTCACAGGGCGGCAATCAGCCCCAGCATTTT. Residues: CASSYSQGGNQPQHF. The chain carries TRBV6-6 and TRBJ1-5, with D perhaps TRBD1 (6 bases). Germline CDR1 is MNHNY and CDR2 is SVGAGI (reference sequence). This CDR3 has 15 residues. V gave up 0 bases and J gave up 2 bases, with 8 bases separating them.

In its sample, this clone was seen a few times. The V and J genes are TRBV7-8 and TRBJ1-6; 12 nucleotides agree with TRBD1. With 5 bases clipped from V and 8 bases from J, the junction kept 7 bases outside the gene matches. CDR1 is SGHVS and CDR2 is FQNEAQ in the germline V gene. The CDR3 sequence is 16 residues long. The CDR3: CASSPRDRGPDSPLHF. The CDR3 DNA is TGTGCCAGCAGCCCCCGGGACAGGGGGCCCGATTCACCCCTCCACTTT.

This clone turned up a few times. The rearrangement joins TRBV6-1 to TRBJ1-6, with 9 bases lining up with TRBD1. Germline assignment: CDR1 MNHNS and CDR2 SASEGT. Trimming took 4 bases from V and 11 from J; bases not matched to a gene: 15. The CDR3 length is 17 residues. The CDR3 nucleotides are TGTGCCAGCAGTGTTAAAGGACCGGGACAGGGACTTACACCCCTCCACTTT. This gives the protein CASSVKGPGQGLTPLHF.